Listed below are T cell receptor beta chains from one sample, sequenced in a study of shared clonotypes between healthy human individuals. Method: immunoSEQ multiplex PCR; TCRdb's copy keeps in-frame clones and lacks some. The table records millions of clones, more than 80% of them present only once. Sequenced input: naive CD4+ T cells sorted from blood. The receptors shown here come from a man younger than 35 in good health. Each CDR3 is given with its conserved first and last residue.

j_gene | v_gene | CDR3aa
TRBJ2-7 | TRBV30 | CALDSSYEQYF
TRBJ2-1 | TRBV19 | CASRTTAGGLSSEQFF
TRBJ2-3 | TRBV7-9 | CASSLAEAGGQDTQYF
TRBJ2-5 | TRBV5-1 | CASSRTGVEETQYF
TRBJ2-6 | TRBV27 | CASTLTGLGANVLTF
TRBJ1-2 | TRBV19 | CASSIKIGETPGGYTF
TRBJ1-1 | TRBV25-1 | CASSEFSGGEAFF
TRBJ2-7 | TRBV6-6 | CASSYLWGGEREQYF
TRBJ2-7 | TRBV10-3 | CAISESMGRADEQYF
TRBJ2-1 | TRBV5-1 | CASRMSGALNEQFF
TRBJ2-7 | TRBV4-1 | CASSQPLAGAYEQYF
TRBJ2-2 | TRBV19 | CASSPTGGIWELFF
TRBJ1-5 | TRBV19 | CASSIGGAKNQPQHF
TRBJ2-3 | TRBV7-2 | CASSSDLGGTQYF
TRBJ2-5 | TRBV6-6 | CASSASGGKETQYF
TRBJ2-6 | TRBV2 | CASSERQPSLSGANVLTF
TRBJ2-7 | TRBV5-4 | CASSPQRGTNEQYF
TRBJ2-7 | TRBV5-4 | CASSRDVGEQYF
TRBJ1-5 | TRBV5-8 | CASSLGVVGQGNQPQHF
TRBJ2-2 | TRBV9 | CASSIPGDAGELFF
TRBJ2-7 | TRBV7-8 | CASSLGVTNEQYF
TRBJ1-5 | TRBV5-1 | CASSPTGGNQPQHF
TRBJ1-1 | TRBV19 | CASRGGVSEAFF
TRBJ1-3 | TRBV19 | CASSIHSSGNTIYF
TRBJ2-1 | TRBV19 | CASSISAGGLGYNEQFF
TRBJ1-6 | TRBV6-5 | CASSYSSLPATPLHF
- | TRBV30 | CAWRGLEGSYEQYF
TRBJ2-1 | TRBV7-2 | CASSLARSSYNEQFF
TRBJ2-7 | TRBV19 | CASPAGDEQYF
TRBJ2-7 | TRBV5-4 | CASSLGSPTSYEQYF
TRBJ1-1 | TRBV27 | CASSLGPMNTEAFF
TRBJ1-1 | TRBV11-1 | CASSRRQGNTEAFF
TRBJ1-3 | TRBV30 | CAWSVGRAIYF
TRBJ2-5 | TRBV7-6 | CASSSMLGQGEEETQYF
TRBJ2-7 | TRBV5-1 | CASSSTGQGAYEQYF
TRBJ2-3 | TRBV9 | CASSVGGTDTQYF
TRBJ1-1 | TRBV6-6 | CASSPREGASGAFF
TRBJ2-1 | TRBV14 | CASSQGTILYNEQFF
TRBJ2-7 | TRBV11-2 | CASSLGVEGYEQYF
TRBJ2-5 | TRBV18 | CASSPEQGLGETQYF
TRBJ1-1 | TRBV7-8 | CASSLGIRGRSEAFF
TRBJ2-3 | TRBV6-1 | CASSQAGGGGDTQYF
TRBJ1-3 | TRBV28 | CASSLRGGNTIYF
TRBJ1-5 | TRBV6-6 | CASTRSHSNQPQHF
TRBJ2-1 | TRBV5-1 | CASSSLAGVYNEQFF
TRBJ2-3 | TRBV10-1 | CASSVGQLGTDTQYF
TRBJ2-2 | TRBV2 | CASKISRGVTNTGELFF
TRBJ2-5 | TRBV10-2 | CASSWTQVQETQYF
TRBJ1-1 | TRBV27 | CASSARGEAFF
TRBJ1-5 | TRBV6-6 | CASGNNQPQHF
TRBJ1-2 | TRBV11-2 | CASSLIRGGQGNGYTF
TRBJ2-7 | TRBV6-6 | CASSSRQGSYEQYF
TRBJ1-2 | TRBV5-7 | CASSLLVIYGYTF
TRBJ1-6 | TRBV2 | CASNRQGDGNSPLHF